These 2 T cell receptor beta chains were sequenced from one sample in a study of naive and memory T cell subsets. Four PCR rounds used nested alpha and beta constant region primers plus the SP2 primer. TCRdb re-called the 5' RACE reads through MiXCR, storing one row per CDR3 protein. The table shows over 45,000 distinct CDR3 sequences, with about 4.5% occurring only once. A UMI-containing oligonucleotide was joined by 3' ligation to the TCR cDNA template. The source is a female donor in good health.

The sample holds many counts of this clonotype. CDR3 protein: CASSIAHNDRGTEAFF. In nucleotides, the CDR3 is TGTGCCAGTAGTATAGCTCACAACGACAGGGGCACTGAAGCTTTCTTT. The gene calls are TRBV19 and TRBJ1-1; 8 bases fit TRBD1. CDR1 LNHDA and CDR2 SQIVND come from the germline V gene (reference sequence). V gave up 1 base and J gave up 4 bases; unmatched junction bases: 8. This CDR3 spans 16 amino acids. Full variable domain (missing parts from reference TRBV19 and TRBJ1-1): DGGITQSPKYLFRKEGQNVTLSCEQNLNHDAMYWYRQDPGQGLRLIYYSQIVNDFQKGDIAEGYSVSREKKESFPLTVTSAQKNPTAFYLCASSIAHNDRGTEAFFGQGTRLTVV.

There are many counts of this clonotype. The chain employs TRBV19 and TRBJ2-1; D call uncertain. The V and J ends lost 4 bases and 8 bases respectively, with 9 bases between them. This CDR3 is 12 amino acids long. Germline loops: CDR1 LNHDA, CDR2 SQIVND (reference sequence). The chain's CDR3 is CASSTYSYEQFF. The DNA for the CDR3 is TGTGCCAGTAGTACTTATAGTTATGAGCAGTTCTTC.